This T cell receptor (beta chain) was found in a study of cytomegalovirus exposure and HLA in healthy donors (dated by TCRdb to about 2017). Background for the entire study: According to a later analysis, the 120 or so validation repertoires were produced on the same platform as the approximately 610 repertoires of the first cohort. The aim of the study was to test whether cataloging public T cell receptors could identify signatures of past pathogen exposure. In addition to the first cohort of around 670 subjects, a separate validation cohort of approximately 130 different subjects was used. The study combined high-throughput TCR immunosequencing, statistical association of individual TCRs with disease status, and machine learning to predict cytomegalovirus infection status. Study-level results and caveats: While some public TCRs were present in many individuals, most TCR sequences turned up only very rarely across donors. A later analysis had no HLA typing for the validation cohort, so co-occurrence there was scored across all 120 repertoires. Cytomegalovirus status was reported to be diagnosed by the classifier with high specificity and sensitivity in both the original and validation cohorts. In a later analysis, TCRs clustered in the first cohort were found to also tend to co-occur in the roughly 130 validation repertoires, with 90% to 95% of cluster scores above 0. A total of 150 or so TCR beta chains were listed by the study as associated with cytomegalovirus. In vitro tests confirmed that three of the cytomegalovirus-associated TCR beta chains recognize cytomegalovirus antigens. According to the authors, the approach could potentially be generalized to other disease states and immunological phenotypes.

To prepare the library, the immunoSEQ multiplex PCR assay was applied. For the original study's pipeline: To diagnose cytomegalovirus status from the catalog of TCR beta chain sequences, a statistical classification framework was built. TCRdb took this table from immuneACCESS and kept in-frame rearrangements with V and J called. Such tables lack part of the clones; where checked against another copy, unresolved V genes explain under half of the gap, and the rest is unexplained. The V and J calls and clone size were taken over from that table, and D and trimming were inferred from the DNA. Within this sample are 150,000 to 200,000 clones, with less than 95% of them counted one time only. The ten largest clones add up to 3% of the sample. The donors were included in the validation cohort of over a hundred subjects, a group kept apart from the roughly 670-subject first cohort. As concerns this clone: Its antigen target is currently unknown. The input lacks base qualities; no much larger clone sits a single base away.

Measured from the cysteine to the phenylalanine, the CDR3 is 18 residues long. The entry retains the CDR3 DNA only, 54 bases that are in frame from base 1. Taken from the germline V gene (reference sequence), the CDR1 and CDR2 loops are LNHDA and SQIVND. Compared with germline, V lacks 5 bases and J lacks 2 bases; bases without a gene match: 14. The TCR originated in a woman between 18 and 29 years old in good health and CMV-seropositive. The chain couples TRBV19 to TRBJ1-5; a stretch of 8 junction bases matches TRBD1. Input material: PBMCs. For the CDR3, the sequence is CASSLAFPDRVGNQPQHF. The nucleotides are TGTGCCAGTAGTCTCGCCTTTCCGGACAGGGTAGGCAATCAGCCCCAGCATTTT.